These 15 T cell receptor beta chains were sequenced from one sample in a study of shared clonotypes between healthy human individuals. Data came from immunoSEQ multiplex PCR; TCRdb stores just in-frame clones and leaves some out. The sample contains under 1,900,000 clones, around 98.5% of which appear only once. Specimen: naive CD4+ T cells sorted from blood. Described subset: CD45RA+ positively selected. The receptors originated from a man aged 25 to 40 in good health.

The chain uses TRBV4-3 and TRBJ2-7; D perhaps matches TRBD1 (5 bases). The CDR3 totals 16 residues. Trimming took off 3 bases at V and 5 bases at J, with 20 bases between the two ends. Germline CDR1 is LGHNA and CDR2 is YSLEER. The CDR3 sequence: CASSQGLRALGHEQYF. The CDR3 DNA is TGCGCCAGCAGCCAGGGGCTCAGGGCATTGGGTCACGAGCAGTACTTC.

The chain has TRBV5-6 and TRBJ2-7; 7 bases are shared with TRBD1. Germline lookup yields CDR1 SGHDT and CDR2 YYEEEE. After removal of 4 bases from V and 3 bases from J, the junction contained 10 bases not matched to a gene. The CDR3 has 15 residues. CDR3 protein: CASSPSGTAFYEQYF. As DNA, the CDR3 is TGTGCCAGCAGCCCATCCGGGACAGCCTTCTACGAGCAGTACTTC.

The CDR3 bases are TGTGCCAGCACCTCAAACCTAGCGGTCCAAGAGACCCAGTACTTC. Translation: CASTSNLAVQETQYF. The J gene is TRBJ2-5, the V gene TRBV28, with TRBD2 matching over 7 bases. Germline V gene sequence: CDR1 MDHEN, CDR2 SYDVKM. Trimming took 7 bases from V and 1 from J; bases not matched to a gene: 9. CDR3 length equals 15 residues.

Remarks on this clone: Additional DNA sequences in this sample encode the identical CDR3. The chain has TRBV28 and TRBJ1-5; tentative D call: TRBD1 (5 bases). The CDR3 length is 14 residues. Germline CDR1 is MDHEN and CDR2 is SYDVKM. The ends were cut back, 4 bases at V and 2 bases at J, with 9 bases in the middle. CDR3 coding DNA: TGTGCCAGCAGTTCGGGGGGTGGCAATCAGCCCCAGCATTTT. This encodes CASSSGGGNQPQHF.

The CDR3 nucleotides read TGTGCCAGCAGTGAAGGGACAGGGCCTTCGGGTGAAAAACTGTTTTTT. As protein: CASSEGTGPSGEKLFF. The chain recombines TRBV2 with TRBJ1-4; TRBD1 matches at 8 bases. Losses at the gene ends were 1 base for V and 7 bases for J; bases not matched to a gene: 8. The CDR3 extends over 16 amino acids. CDR1 SNHLY and CDR2 FYNNEI come from the germline V gene.

This chain links TRBV29-1 with TRBJ2-3; 10 bases line up with TRBD1. The length of the CDR3 is 15 residues. Germline V gene sequence: CDR1 SQVTM, CDR2 ANQGSEA. V dropped 4 bases and J dropped 3; count of bases not matched to a gene: 7. For the CDR3, the DNA is TGCAGCGTTGCAAGGGACAGGGGTAGAACAGATACGCAGTATTTT. This sequence encodes CSVARDRGRTDTQYF.

V is TRBV28 and J is TRBJ2-1; 7 bases match TRBD1. Germline values: CDR1 MDHEN, CDR2 SYDVKM. The CDR3 extends over 14 amino acids. The J segment lost 0 bases and the V segment lost 6 bases, leaving 2 bases of the junction unmatched. The CDR3 loop is CASSDRASYNEQFF. CDR3 coding DNA: TGTGCCAGCAGCGACAGGGCCTCCTACAATGAGCAGTTCTTC.

The chain recombines TRBV27 with TRBJ2-1; 10 bases line up with TRBD2. The V segment lost 8 bases and the J segment 6 bases; nucleotides outside the gene matches: 7. Germline CDR1 reads MNHEY; CDR2 reads SMNVEV (reference sequence). The CDR3 spans 14 residues. The CDR3 coding sequence is TGTGCCAGCGCGAGGACTAGCGGACTCAATGAGCAGTTCTTC. Its translation: CASARTSGLNEQFF.

This clone was seen once. The rearrangement joins TRBV6-1 to TRBJ2-1; 12 bases map to TRBD2. Germline assignment: CDR1 MNHNS and CDR2 SASEGT. The CDR3 covers 17 residues. The V gene end was trimmed by 3 bases and the J gene end by 4 bases; junction bases not matched to a gene: 7. The CDR3 sequence is CASSDLAGGPRYNEQFF. The CDR3 bases are TGTGCCAGCAGTGATCTAGCGGGAGGGCCAAGGTACAATGAGCAGTTCTTC.

The chain uses TRBV5-4 and TRBJ2-6; D not certain. Germline CDR1 is SGHNT and CDR2 is YYREEE (reference sequence). V was trimmed by 2 bases and J by 11 bases, leaving 8 bases between them. This CDR3 spans 12 amino acids. CDR3 loop: CASSLLSDVLTF. CDR3 in DNA: TGTGCCAGCAGCTTACTAAGTGACGTCCTGACTTTC.

This chain links TRBV6-5 with TRBJ1-2; 11 nucleotides line up with TRBD1. This CDR3 region has 14 residues. Germline trimming cut 6 bases from V and 4 bases from J; bases unmatched to any gene: 4. Germline values: CDR1 MNHEY, CDR2 SVGAGI. Here the CDR3 DNA reads TGTGCCAGCAGACGGACAGGGGGCGTCTATGGCTACACCTTC. Residues: CASRRTGGVYGYTF.

The V call is TRBV2, the J call TRBJ2-1; D possibly corresponds to TRBD2 (6 bases). CDR1 and CDR2 from the germline V gene are SNHLY and FYNNEI. The CDR3 is 15 amino acids. The V gene lost 2 bases and the J gene lost 8 bases, with 16 bases spanning the gap. The CDR3 sequence: CASSELTGVDHEQFF. The CDR3 nucleotides are TGTGCCAGCAGTGAACTGACGGGAGTTGACCATGAGCAGTTCTTC.

The gene calls are TRBV6-1 and TRBJ1-2; possible D gene TRBD1, 6 bases. Per germline, CDR1 MNHNS and CDR2 SASEGT. CDR3 length: 16 residues. Deletions cut 2 bases from V and 3 bases from J, with 16 bases between. The CDR3 sequence is CASSELEGVLHYGYTF. DNA of the CDR3: TGTGCCAGCAGTGAACTGGAGGGGGTCCTACACTATGGCTACACCTTC.

This clone has only one observation. This sample also contains other DNA sequences that code for the same CDR3. This chain links TRBV5-1 with TRBJ2-7; D is perhaps TRBD2 (6 bases). The V gene's germline CDR1 is SGHRS and CDR2 YFSETQ. This CDR3 comprises 14 residues. Trimming removed 0 bases from V and 0 bases from J, with 7 bases in between. The CDR3 DNA reads as TGCGCCAGCAGCTTGGCGGGGGACTCCTACGAGCAGTACTTC. It is translated as CASSLAGDSYEQYF.

The chain has TRBV10-2 and TRBJ2-3; TRBD2 agrees at 8 bases. V was pared by 6 bases and J by 2 bases, with 7 bases of the junction left unmatched. CDR3 size: 15 residues. Germline values: CDR1 WSHSY, CDR2 SAAADI. This chain's CDR3 is CASSPAGAHTDTQYF. The CDR3 coding sequence is TGCGCCAGCAGCCCAGCGGGAGCGCACACAGATACGCAGTATTTT.